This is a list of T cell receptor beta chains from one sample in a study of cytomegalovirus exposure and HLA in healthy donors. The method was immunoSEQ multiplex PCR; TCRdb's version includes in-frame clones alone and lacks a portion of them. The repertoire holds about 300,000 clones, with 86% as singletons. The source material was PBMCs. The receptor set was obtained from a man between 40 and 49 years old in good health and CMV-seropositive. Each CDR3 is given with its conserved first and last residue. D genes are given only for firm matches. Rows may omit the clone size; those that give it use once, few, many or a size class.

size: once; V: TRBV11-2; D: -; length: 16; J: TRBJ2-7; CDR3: CASSQNSGGSSYEQYF; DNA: TGTGCCAGCAGTCAAAATAGCGGAGGGAGCTCCTACGAGCAGTACTTC
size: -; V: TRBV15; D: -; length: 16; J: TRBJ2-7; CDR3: CATSRDLAGGNYEQYF; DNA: TGTGCCACCAGCAGAGATTTGGCAGGGGGGAACTACGAGCAGTACTTC
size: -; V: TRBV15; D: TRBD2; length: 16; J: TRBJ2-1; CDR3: CATSRVAGSSYNEQFF; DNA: TGTGCCACCAGCAGAGTAGCGGGAAGCTCCTACAATGAGCAGTTCTTC
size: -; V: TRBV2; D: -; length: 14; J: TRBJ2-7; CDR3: CASSGVRGFYEQYF; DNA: TGTGCCAGCAGTGGGGTAAGGGGCTTCTACGAGCAGTACTTC
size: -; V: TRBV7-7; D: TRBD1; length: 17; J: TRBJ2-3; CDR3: CASSLEPGQGSTDTQYF; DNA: TGTGCTAGCAGCTTAGAACCCGGACAGGGGAGCACAGATACGCAGTATTTT
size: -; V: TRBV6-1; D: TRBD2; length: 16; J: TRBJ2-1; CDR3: CASSEGGGSSYNEQFF; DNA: TGTGCCAGCAGTGAAGGAGGCGGGAGCTCCTACAATGAGCAGTTCTTC
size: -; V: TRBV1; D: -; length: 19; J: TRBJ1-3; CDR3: CTSSQGPGPPAPGGNTIYF; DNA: TGCACCAGCAGCCAAGGTCCGGGTCCGCCGGCGCCTGGCGGAAACACCATATATTTT
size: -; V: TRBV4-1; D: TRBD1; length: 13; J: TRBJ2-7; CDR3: CASSYDRDYEQYF; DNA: TGCGCCAGCAGCTACGACAGGGACTACGAGCAGTACTTC
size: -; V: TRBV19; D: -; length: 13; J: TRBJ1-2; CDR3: CASSATGLYGYTF; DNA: TGTGCCAGTAGTGCCACAGGGTTGTATGGCTACACCTTC
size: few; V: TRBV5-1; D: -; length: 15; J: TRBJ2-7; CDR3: CASRDGRDNSYEQYF; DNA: TGCGCCAGCAGGGATGGCCGGGACAACTCCTACGAGCAGTACTTC
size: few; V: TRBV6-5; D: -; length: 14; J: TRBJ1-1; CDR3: CASSPRGYHTEAFF; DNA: TGTGCCAGCAGCCCCAGAGGGTATCACACTGAAGCTTTCTTT
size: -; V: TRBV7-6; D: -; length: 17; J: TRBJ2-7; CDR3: CASSMGSGDFYSYEQYF; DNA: TGTGCCAGCAGCATGGGCAGTGGGGACTTTTACTCCTACGAGCAGTACTTC
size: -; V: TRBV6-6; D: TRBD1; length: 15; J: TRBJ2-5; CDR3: CASSYVTGGYETQYF; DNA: TGTGCCAGCAGTTACGTGACAGGGGGATATGAGACCCAGTACTTC
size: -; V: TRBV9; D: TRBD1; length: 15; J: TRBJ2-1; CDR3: CASSPEGASYNEQFF; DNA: TGTGCCAGCAGTCCTGAGGGGGCCTCCTACAATGAGCAGTTCTTC
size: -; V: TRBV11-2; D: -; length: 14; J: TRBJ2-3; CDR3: CASSLGLGYDTQYF; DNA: TGTGCCAGCAGCTTAGGCCTCGGGTACGATACGCAGTATTTT
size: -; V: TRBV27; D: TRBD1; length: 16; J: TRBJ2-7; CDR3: CASRDTGTVTSYEQYF; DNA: TGTGCCAGCAGGGACACCGGGACAGTGACCTCCTACGAGCAGTACTTC
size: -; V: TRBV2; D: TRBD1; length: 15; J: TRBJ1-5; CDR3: CASSVETGANQPQHF; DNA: TGTGCCAGCAGTGTCGAGACAGGGGCCAATCAGCCCCAGCATTTT
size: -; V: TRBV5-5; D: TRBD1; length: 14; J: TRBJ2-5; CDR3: CASSVGQGWETQYF; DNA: TGTGCCAGCAGCGTGGGACAGGGATGGGAGACCCAGTACTTC
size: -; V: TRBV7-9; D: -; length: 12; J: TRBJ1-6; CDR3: CASSELGSPLHF; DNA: TGTGCCAGCAGCGAACTAGGTTCACCCCTCCACTTT
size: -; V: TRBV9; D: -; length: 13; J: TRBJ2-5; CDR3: CASSAGGQETQYF; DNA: TGTGCCAGCAGCGCAGGGGGGCAAGAGACCCAGTACTTC
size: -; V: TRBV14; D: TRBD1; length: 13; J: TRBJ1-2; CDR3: CASSQAQGGGYTF; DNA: TGTGCCAGCAGCCAAGCACAGGGGGGTGGCTACACCTTC
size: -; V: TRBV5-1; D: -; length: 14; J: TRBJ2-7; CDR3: CASSFEGLTYEQYF; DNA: TGCGCCAGCAGCTTTGAGGGTCTCACCTACGAGCAGTACTTC
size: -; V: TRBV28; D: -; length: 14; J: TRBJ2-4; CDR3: CASSLRGGKNIQYF; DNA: TGTGCCAGCAGTTTGAGGGGAGGCAAAAACATTCAGTACTTC
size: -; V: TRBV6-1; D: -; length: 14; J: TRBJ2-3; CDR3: CASSSRGLADTQYF; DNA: TGTGCCAGCAGCTCCAGGGGATTGGCAGATACGCAGTATTTT
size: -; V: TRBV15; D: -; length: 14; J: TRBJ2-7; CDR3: CATSPTGRDYEQYF; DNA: TGTGCCACCAGCCCGACGGGAAGAGACTACGAGCAGTACTTC
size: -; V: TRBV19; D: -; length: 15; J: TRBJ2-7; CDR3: CASSITQAPVYEQYF; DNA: TGTGCCAGTAGTATAACCCAGGCGCCAGTCTACGAGCAGTACTTC
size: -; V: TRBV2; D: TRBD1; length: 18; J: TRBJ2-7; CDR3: CASRAGQGGGTTIYEQYF; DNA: TGTGCCAGCAGGGCGGGACAGGGAGGGGGCACGACTATCTACGAGCAGTACTTC
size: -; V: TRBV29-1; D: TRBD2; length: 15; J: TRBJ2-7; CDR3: CSVVLLAGESYEQYF; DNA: TGCAGCGTTGTATTACTAGCGGGAGAGTCCTACGAGCAGTACTTC
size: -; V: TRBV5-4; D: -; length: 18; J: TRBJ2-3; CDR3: CASSLPEWSQLSTDTQYF; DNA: TGTGCCAGCAGCCTGCCTGAATGGTCCCAACTTAGCACAGATACGCAGTATTTT
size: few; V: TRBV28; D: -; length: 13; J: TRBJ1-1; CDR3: CASSHQGNTEAFF; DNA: TGTGCCAGCAGCCATCAGGGGAACACTGAAGCTTTCTTT
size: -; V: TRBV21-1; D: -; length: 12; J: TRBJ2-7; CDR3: CASRLIYYEQYF; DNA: TGTGCCAGCCGACTGATCTACTACGAGCAGTACTTC
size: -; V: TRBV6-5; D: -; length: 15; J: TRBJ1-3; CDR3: CASSYLGGSGNTIYF; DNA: TGTGCCAGCAGTTACTTAGGGGGTTCTGGAAACACCATATATTTT
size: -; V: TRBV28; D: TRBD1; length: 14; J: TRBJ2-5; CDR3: CASRGGQIGETQYF; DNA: TGTGCCAGCAGAGGGGGACAGATCGGAGAGACCCAGTACTTC
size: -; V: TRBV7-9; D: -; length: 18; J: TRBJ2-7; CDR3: CASSYQTFREQNSYEQYF; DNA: TGTGCCAGCAGCTATCAAACTTTCCGCGAACAGAACTCCTACGAGCAGTACTTC
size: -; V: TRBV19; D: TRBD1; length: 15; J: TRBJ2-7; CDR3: CASSIGGQGPYEQYF; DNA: TGTGCCAGTAGTATAGGGGGACAGGGACCCTACGAGCAGTACTTC
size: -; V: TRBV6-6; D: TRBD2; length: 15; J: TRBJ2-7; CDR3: CASSNIAGGKSSWYF; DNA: TGTGCCAGCAGTAATATAGCGGGAGGGAAATCTAGTTGGTACTTC
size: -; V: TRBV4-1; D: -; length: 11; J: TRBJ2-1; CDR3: CASSHLNEQFF; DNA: TGCGCCAGCAGCCACTTAAATGAGCAGTTCTTC
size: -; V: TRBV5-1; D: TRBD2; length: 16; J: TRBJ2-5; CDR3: CASSSSSGGAQETQYF; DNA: TGCGCCAGCAGCTCCTCGAGCGGGGGGGCCCAAGAGACCCAGTACTTC
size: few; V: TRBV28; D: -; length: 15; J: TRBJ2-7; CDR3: CASSHISGYSYEQYF; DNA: TGTGCCAGCAGTCACATCTCCGGGTACTCCTACGAGCAGTACTTC
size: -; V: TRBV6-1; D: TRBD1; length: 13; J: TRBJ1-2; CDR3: CASSEQGAGGYTF; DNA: TGTGCCAGCAGTGAGCAGGGGGCGGGTGGCTACACCTTC
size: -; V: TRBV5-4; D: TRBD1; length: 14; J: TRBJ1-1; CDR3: CASSFGTGGTEAFF; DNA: TGTGCCAGCAGCTTCGGGACAGGGGGCACTGAAGCTTTCTTT
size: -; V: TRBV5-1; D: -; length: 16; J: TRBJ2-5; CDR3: CASSLSQGGMKETQYF; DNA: TGCGCCAGCAGCTTGAGTCAGGGGGGTATGAAAGAGACCCAGTACTTC
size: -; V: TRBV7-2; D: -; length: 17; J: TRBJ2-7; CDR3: CASSLVGGLAGSGEQYF; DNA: TGTGCCAGCAGCTTAGTGGGGGGTCTTGCGGGATCAGGCGAGCAGTACTTC
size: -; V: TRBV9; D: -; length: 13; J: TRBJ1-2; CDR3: CASSVGRFNGYTF; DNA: TGTGCCAGCAGCGTAGGGCGGTTTAATGGCTACACCTTC
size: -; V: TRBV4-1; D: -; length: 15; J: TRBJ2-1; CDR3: CASSQDGPLLDEQFF; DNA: TGCGCCAGCAGCCAAGATGGCCCACTACTCGATGAGCAGTTCTTC
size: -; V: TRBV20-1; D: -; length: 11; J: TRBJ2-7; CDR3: CSASGSREQYF; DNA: TGCAGTGCTAGCGGGAGCCGCGAGCAGTACTTC
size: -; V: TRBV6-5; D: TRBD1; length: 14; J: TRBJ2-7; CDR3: CASSNRDSFYEQYF; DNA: TGTGCCAGCAGTAACCGGGACAGTTTCTACGAGCAGTACTTC
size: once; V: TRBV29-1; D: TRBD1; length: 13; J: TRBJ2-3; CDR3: CSVRQGPTDTQYF; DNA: TGCAGCGTTAGACAGGGGCCCACAGATACGCAGTATTTT
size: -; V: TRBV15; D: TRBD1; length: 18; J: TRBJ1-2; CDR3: CATSREPRDRESGYGYTF; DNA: TGTGCCACCAGCAGAGAACCAAGGGACAGGGAAAGTGGCTATGGCTACACCTTC
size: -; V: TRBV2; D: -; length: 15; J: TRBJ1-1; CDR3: CASSFGQTVGTEAFF; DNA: TGTGCCAGCAGCTTCGGACAGACAGTTGGGACTGAAGCTTTCTTT
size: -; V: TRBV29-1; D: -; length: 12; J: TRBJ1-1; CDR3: CSVEDLRTEAFF; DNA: TGCAGCGTTGAAGATTTGCGGACTGAAGCTTTCTTT
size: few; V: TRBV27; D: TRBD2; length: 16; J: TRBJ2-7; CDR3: CASSLFSPREGGEQYF; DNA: TGTGCCAGCAGTTTATTTTCCCCGCGGGAGGGCGGCGAGCAGTACTTC
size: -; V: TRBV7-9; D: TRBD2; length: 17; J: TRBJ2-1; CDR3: CASSLATSGSSYNEQFF; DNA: TGTGCCAGCAGCTTAGCTACTAGCGGGAGCTCCTACAATGAGCAGTTCTTC
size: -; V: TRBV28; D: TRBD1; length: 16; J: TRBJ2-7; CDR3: CASSSPFGGQGYEQYF; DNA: TGTGCCAGCAGTAGCCCTTTCGGGGGACAGGGCTACGAGCAGTACTTC
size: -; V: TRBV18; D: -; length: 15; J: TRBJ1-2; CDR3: CASSPDTAVNYGYTF; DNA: TGTGCCAGCTCACCAGACACGGCTGTTAACTATGGCTACACCTTC
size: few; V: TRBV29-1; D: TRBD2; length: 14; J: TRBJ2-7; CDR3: CSAGLAGGPYEQYF; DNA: TGCAGCGCCGGGCTGGCGGGAGGGCCATACGAGCAGTACTTC
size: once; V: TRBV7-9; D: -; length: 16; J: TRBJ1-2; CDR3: CASSLARDIPNYGYTF; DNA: TGTGCCAGCAGCTTAGCTCGGGACATCCCTAACTATGGCTACACCTTC
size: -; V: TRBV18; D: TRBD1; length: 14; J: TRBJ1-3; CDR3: CASSPQGADNTIYF; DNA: TGTGCCAGCTCACCACAGGGGGCCGATAACACCATATATTTT
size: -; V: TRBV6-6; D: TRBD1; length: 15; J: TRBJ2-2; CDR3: CASSLGQGYTGELFF; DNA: TGTGCCAGCAGTTTAGGACAGGGATACACCGGGGAGCTGTTTTTT